This T cell receptor (beta chain) was captured in a study of OX40 agonist ivuxolimab in advanced cancers. Study outcomes and limitations: Among patients with partial responses at 0.1-3.0 mg/kg, clonal expansion was among the lowest. CD8+ T cells showed, on average, more clonal expansion than CD4+ cells. Clonal expansion from baseline to week 6 occurred in both CD4+ and CD8+ T cells. Antigen specificity remained undetermined for the expanded peripheral T cells.

Data came from immunoSEQ multiplex PCR; TCRdb stores just in-frame clones and leaves some out. The data contain 15,000 to 16,000 clones, 81% of them seen just once; the ten biggest clones take up less than 45%. CDR3 size: 17 residues. Germline lookup yields CDR1 SGDLS and CDR2 YYNGEE. V lost 2 bases and J lost 5; bases outside the gene matches: 9. A remark on this clone: Its target is not known.

The input for sequencing was CD4+ or CD8+ T cells sorted from blood, taken in a trial of the OX40 agonist ivuxolimab. The origin of this receptor is an adult with an advanced solid tumor such as melanoma, head and neck, liver or kidney cancer. The rearrangement uses TRBV9 and TRBJ2-5; TRBD2 agrees at 13 bases. CDR3 sequence (DNA): TGTGCCAGCAGCGTGACTAGCGGGGGGACGTCCGGGGAGACCCAGTACTTC. Translation: CASSVTSGGTSGETQYF.